Detailed here is one T cell receptor (beta chain). As yet, its antigen is unknown. The PCR had 60 Vbeta and 13 Jbeta primers. Assay: immunoSEQ multiplex PCR; the TCRdb copy retains only in-frame clones and omits some. The table lists over 75,000 clones, 80% to 90% of them singletons. These data belong to a study of cytomegalovirus exposure and HLA in healthy donors. Study-wide points: Indistinguishable V segments such as TRBV6-2 and TRBV6-3 were excluded. Most TCR sequences were seen very rarely across donors, but some public TCRs occurred in many.

This CDR3 spans 15 amino acids. Germline values: CDR1 LNHNV, CDR2 YYDKDF (reference sequence). V shed 2 bases, J shed 5 bases, and the junction held 8 bases outside the gene matches. The receptor comes from a man aged 25-45 years in good health and CMV-seropositive. The material sequenced was PBMCs. The V and J genes are TRBV15 and TRBJ2-7; TRBD1 aligns across 8 bases. The CDR3 loop is CATSRYGTGLNEQYF. The CDR3 DNA sequence: TGTGCCACCAGCAGATACGGGACAGGTCTCAACGAGCAGTACTTC.